One sample yielded the 16 T cell receptor beta chains listed below, sequenced in a study of T cell repertoires in cytomegalovirus infection. Via MiXCR, TCRdb re-called the reads, giving one row per CDR3 protein. The sample includes over 300,000 distinct CDR3 sequences, under 20% of them seen just once. The source material was PBMCs. These receptor sequences come from a human donor in good health (CMV status not recorded). Some clones in this sample may be carry-over from other donors' samples.

This clonotype has just a few counts. The chain combines TRBV12-3 or TRBV12-4 with TRBJ1-1; D gene uncertain. Between the trimmed V and J ends, which lost 5 bases and 1 base, there was a span of 14 bases. This CDR3 has 15 residues. CDR3 protein: CASSVVSRGNTEAFF. CDR3 bases: TGTGCCAGCAGTGTCGTTAGCCGGGGGAACACTGAAGCTTTCTTT.

The table lists this clonotype with a few counts. The V call is TRBV28, the J call TRBJ1-1; D uncertain. Per germline, CDR1 MDHEN and CDR2 SYDVKM. This CDR3 is 14 amino acids long. Between the trimmed V and J ends, which lost 3 bases and 6 bases, there was a span of 14 bases. CDR3 amino acids: CASSLFRGNAEAFF. The CDR3 nucleotides are TGTGCCAGCAGTTTGTTCCGGGGTAACGCTGAAGCTTTCTTT.

This chain links TRBV19 with TRBJ2-3, with D perhaps matching TRBD1 (6 bases). Trimming left V 2 bases short and J 6 bases short, with 9 bases between. This CDR3 is 13 amino acids long. Germline-derived CDR1 and CDR2 are LNHDA and SQIVND (reference sequence). CDR3 amino acids: CASSIQGSDTQYF. CDR3 DNA sequence: TGTGCCAGTAGTATACAGGGGTCGGATACGCAGTATTTT.

The chain has TRBV20-1 and TRBJ2-3, with unresolved D. The CDR3 loop spans 13 amino acids. Germline assignment: CDR1 DFQATT and CDR2 SNEGSKA (reference sequence). V dropped 3 bases and J dropped 2 bases, with 9 bases sitting between them. This CDR3 is CSASRGATDTQYF. The CDR3 DNA follows: TGCAGTGCTAGCCGCGGAGCCACAGATACGCAGTATTTT.

V and J are TRBV2 and TRBJ2-6; TRBD1 might be the D (6 bases). Germline CDR1 SNHLY, CDR2 FYNNEI. The CDR3 is 17 amino acids. Deletions cut 8 bases from V and 1 base from J, with 18 bases between. The DNA of the CDR3 is TGTGCCAGCTCTCCCGCACAGGGACCATCTGGGGCCAACGTCCTGACTTTC. Translated, it gives CASSPAQGPSGANVLTF.

This clonotype was counted at least ten times. The CDR3 sequence is CASSLAAGRLTQYF. The CDR3 DNA follows: TGTGCCAGCAGCCTTGCGGCGGGGCGGCTGACCCAGTACTTC. J is TRBJ2-5 and V is TRBV27; a possible D gene is TRBD2 (6 bases). Trimming pared 6 bases from V and 7 bases from J, leaving 18 bases between. Germline V gene data show CDR1 as MNHEY and CDR2 as SMNVEV (reference sequence). This CDR3 has 14 amino acids.

This clonotype occurred many times. For the CDR3, the DNA is TGTGCCAGCAGCCTTGGACAGGGAGAATTTCAGCCCCAGCATTTT. Its translation: CASSLGQGEFQPQHF. The rearrangement joins TRBV12-3 or TRBV12-4 to TRBJ1-5; 8 nucleotides match TRBD1. This CDR3 spans 15 amino acids. With 6 bases clipped from V and 6 bases from J, the junction kept 10 bases outside the gene matches.

This clonotype is a singleton in its sample. Possible read error: a much larger clone is one base away. The chain links TRBV7-6 to TRBJ1-1; D is undetermined. Per the germline V gene, CDR1 is SGHVS and CDR2 is FNYEAQ. This CDR3 spans 14 amino acids. The CDR3 DNA follows: TGTGCCAGCAGCTCAGAGGAGACGAACACTGAAGCTTCCTTT. Amino acids: CASSSEETNTEASF.

This clonotype was recorded a few times. The chain joins TRBV20-1 to TRBJ2-5; 8 nucleotides match TRBD1. The CDR3 runs to 13 residues. The V gene's germline CDR1 is DFQATT and CDR2 SNEGSKA (reference sequence). Trimming cost V 6 bases and J 4 bases; bases outside gene matches: 7. The CDR3 DNA reads as TGCAGTGCAACGGACAGGGCGAGAGAGACCCAGTACTTC. This translates into CSATDRARETQYF.

This clonotype was seen more than once but under ten times. The chain links TRBV7-9 to TRBJ2-1; TRBD1 matches 9 bases. V gave up 5 bases and J gave up 8 bases; unmatched junction bases: 10. Per germline, CDR1 SEHNR and CDR2 FQNEAQ (reference sequence). This CDR3 spans 15 amino acids. CDR3 sequence: CASSPRGQGIHEQFF. For the CDR3, the DNA is TGTGCCAGCAGCCCCCGGGGACAGGGTATCCATGAGCAGTTCTTC.

The CDR3 loop reads CSARDPVLGGYTF. The CDR3 nucleotides are TGCAGTGCTAGAGATCCGGTTCTCGGGGGCTACACCTTC. The rearrangement joins TRBV20-1 to TRBJ1-2; D unclear. Germline CDR1 reads DFQATT; CDR2 reads SNEGSKA (reference sequence). V lost 0 bases, J lost 8 bases, and 13 bases lay in between. The CDR3 totals 13 residues.

This rearrangement joins TRBV7-4 to TRBJ1-1; D possibly corresponds to TRBD1 (5 bases). Germline values: CDR1 SGHVT, CDR2 SQSDAQ. Trimming shortened V by 1 base and J by 6 bases, and 15 bases separated the two germline ends. The CDR3 runs to 15 residues. The CDR3 nucleotides read TGTGCCAGCAGCTTAGGGCGGGAGGGGCTCGCTGAAGCTTTCTTT. This encodes CASSLGREGLAEAFF.

This sequence joins TRBV5-4 and TRBJ1-2, with D unresolved. The V end was cut by 4 bases, the J end by 5 bases, with 6 bases between. The germline CDR1 and CDR2 sequences are SGHNT and YYREEE (reference sequence). The CDR3 extends over 11 amino acids. The CDR3 loop is CASSRDYGYTF. CDR3 sequence (DNA): TGTGCCAGCAGCAGGGATTATGGCTACACCTTC.

A few counts support this clonotype. The V call is TRBV28, the J call TRBJ1-4, with TRBD1 matching over 8 bases. The germline gives CDR1 MDHEN, CDR2 SYDVKM. The CDR3 length is 18 residues. The V and J ends lost 7 bases and 0 bases, in that order; junction bases with no gene match: 13. This CDR3 reads CASTPWIARGPTNEKLFF. The CDR3, as DNA: TGTGCCAGCACCCCCTGGATTGCCAGGGGGCCAACTAATGAAAAACTGTTTTTT.

Ten or more counts support this clonotype. The CDR3 nucleotides are TGTGCCAGCAGCTTTCAGACAGAATACAATGAGCAGTTCTTC. It codes for CASSFQTEYNEQFF. The chain links TRBV7-9 to TRBJ2-1, with a possible D match to TRBD1 (5 bases). The germline CDR1 and CDR2 sequences are SEHNR and FQNEAQ (reference sequence). The length of the CDR3 is 14 residues. Trimming shortened V by 3 bases and J by 4 bases, and 10 bases separated the two germline ends.

This clonotype was picked up a small number of times. The V call is TRBV6-2 or TRBV6-3, the J call TRBJ2-1, with D possibly TRBD2 on 5 matching bases. This CDR3 is 15 amino acids long. In germline, CDR1 is MNHEY, CDR2 SVGEGT. Trimming removed 6 bases at V and 7 bases at J, with 19 bases between. The DNA for the CDR3 is TGTGCCAGCAGCGGACTTGAAAACAGTCTGAATGAGCAGTTCTTC. It codes for CASSGLENSLNEQFF.